These 19 T cell receptor beta chains were sequenced from one sample in a study of cytomegalovirus exposure and HLA in healthy donors. This PCR relied on a set of 60 Vbeta primers and 13 Jbeta primers. Assay used: immunoSEQ multiplex PCR; TCRdb lists only in-frame clones, some missing. The table has roughly 230,000 clones, around four fifths seen once. What was sequenced was PBMCs. These receptors were taken from a boy aged 5-17 years in good health and CMV-seronegative.

This chain uses TRBV9 with TRBJ1-1; perhaps TRBD1 as D (6 bases). Trimming shortened V by 5 bases and J by 6 bases, and 11 bases separated the two germline ends. CDR1 is SGDLS and CDR2 is YYNGEE in the germline V gene. This CDR3 has 12 residues. Written as DNA, the CDR3 is TGTGCCAGCAGACAGGGAAGCTCTGAAGCTTTCTTT. Encoded protein: CASRQGSSEAFF.

The chain joins TRBV6-5 to TRBJ2-7; 7 bases line up with TRBD1. With V trimmed by 10 bases and J by 5 bases, 11 bases remained unmatched. Germline CDR1 reads MNHEY; CDR2 reads SVGAGI. The CDR3 consists of 13 residues. In nucleotides, the CDR3 is TGTGCCATCGCCGCGACAGGGTTGGACGAGCAGTACTTC. Its translation: CAIAATGLDEQYF.

To note about this clone: The same CDR3 arises from other DNA sequences in this sample as well. This sequence joins TRBV12-5 and TRBJ1-5, with D perhaps matching TRBD1 (5 bases). V was trimmed by 3 bases and J by 6 bases, leaving 12 bases between them. Germline CDR1 reads LGHNT; CDR2 reads FRNRAP. The CDR3 contains 14 residues. The CDR3 DNA reads as TGTGCTAGTGGTTTCGGGCAGGGCGGTCAGCCCCAGCATTTT. Protein: CASGFGQGGQPQHF.

The chain is built from TRBV29-1 and TRBJ1-5; D not resolved. V lost 4 bases, J lost 0 bases, and 7 bases lay in between. Germline V gene data show CDR1 as SQVTM and CDR2 as ANQGSEA. CDR3 size: 13 residues. CDR3 in amino acids: CSVAPNSNQPQHF. The CDR3 nucleotides are TGCAGCGTTGCGCCTAATAGCAATCAGCCCCAGCATTTT.

This chain connects TRBV9 to TRBJ2-2, with D possibly TRBD1 on 6 matching bases. Trimming removed 4 bases at V and 5 bases at J, with 18 bases between. The CDR3 is made up of 16 amino acids. Per the germline V gene, CDR1 is SGDLS and CDR2 is YYNGEE. The CDR3 sequence: CASSLRGLGTTGELFF. CDR3 DNA sequence: TGTGCCAGCAGCCTCAGGGGCTTAGGAACAACCGGGGAGCTGTTTTTT. Looking up the rest from reference TRBV9 and TRBJ2-2 gives the full variable domain: DSGVTQTPKHLITATGQRVTLRCSPRSGDLSVYWYQQSLDQGLQFLIQYYNGEERAKGNILERFSAQQFPDLHSELNLSSLELGDSALYFCASSLRGLGTTGELFFGEGSRLTVL.

The chain joins TRBV19 to TRBJ2-2; the D is unclear. The V and J ends lost 8 bases and 6 bases respectively, with 10 bases between them. CDR1 is LNHDA, CDR2 SQIVND, per germline (reference sequence). The CDR3 sequence is 12 residues long. CDR3 residues: CASCPVAGELFF. The CDR3 coding sequence is TGTGCCAGTTGTCCGGTAGCCGGGGAGCTGTTTTTT.

The chain employs TRBV6-1 and TRBJ2-1, with 7 bases that match TRBD2. V shed 2 bases, J shed 6 bases, and the junction held 16 bases outside the gene matches. There are 18 residues in the CDR3. CDR1 and CDR2 from the germline V gene are MNHNS and SASEGT. CDR3 in DNA: TGTGCCAGCAGTGAAAACCCCACCTGGGAGGGAAAGTTCAATGAGCAGTTCTTC. It translates to CASSENPTWEGKFNEQFF.

The rearrangement joins TRBV4-1 to TRBJ1-2; D gene uncertain. The CDR3 sequence is 13 residues long. Deletions cut 0 bases from V and 6 bases from J, with 8 bases between. Germline lookup yields CDR1 MGHRA and CDR2 YSYEKL. DNA for the CDR3: TGCGCCAGCAGCCAAGATCGAGTCCATGGCTACACCTTC. This translates into CASSQDRVHGYTF.

The V and J genes are TRBV4-1 and TRBJ2-7; 9 bases match TRBD2. The CDR3 is made up of 16 amino acids. Trimming removed 1 base from V and 10 bases from J; junction bases left unmatched: 14. Germline V gene sequence: CDR1 MGHRA, CDR2 YSYEKL. The CDR3 DNA sequence: TGCGCCAGCAGCCAAGGCCGATTTGGGCGGGAGGGCCGTCAGTACTTC. Protein: CASSQGRFGREGRQYF.

This chain joins TRBV25-1 and TRBJ1-2, with a possible D match to TRBD1 (6 bases). The CDR3 covers 14 residues. Germline V gives CDR1 MGHDK, CDR2 SYGVNS. The V gene lost 4 bases and the J gene lost 7 bases, with 16 bases spanning the gap. DNA for the CDR3: TGTGCCAGCAGTGGGTCCCGGGACATTACTGGCTACACCTTC. Amino acids: CASSGSRDITGYTF.

The chain employs TRBV30 and TRBJ1-2, with a tentative D call TRBD1 (5 bases). This CDR3 has 15 amino acids. CDR1 and CDR2 (germline): GTSNPN, SVGIG (reference sequence). V shed 5 bases and J shed 4 bases, with 20 bases lying between them. The CDR3 sequence is CAWGPASDSSYGYTF. The CDR3 nucleotides read TGTGCCTGGGGGCCTGCCTCCGACAGCAGCTATGGCTACACCTTC.

The rearrangement links TRBV29-1 to TRBJ2-2; 7 bases are shared with TRBD1. Per germline, CDR1 SQVTM and CDR2 ANQGSEA. The V segment lost 6 bases and the J segment 6 bases; nucleotides outside the gene matches: 10. This CDR3 contains 14 residues. CDR3 residues: CSVPRGLGAGELFF. The CDR3, as DNA: TGCAGCGTCCCGAGGGGGCTAGGGGCCGGGGAGCTGTTTTTT.

The chain combines TRBV29-1 with TRBJ2-5; 10 bases fit TRBD2. The length of the CDR3 is 13 residues. V lost 4 bases and J lost 5; bases outside the gene matches: 4. Germline V gene lookup returns CDR1 SQVTM and CDR2 ANQGSEA. The chain's CDR3 is CSVASGGAETQYF. The CDR3 DNA sequence: TGCAGCGTTGCCAGCGGGGGGGCCGAGACCCAGTACTTC.

The rearrangement uses TRBV19 and TRBJ2-2; TRBD2 matches 16 bases. In germline, CDR1 is LNHDA, CDR2 SQIVND (reference sequence). The trim removed 6 bases at V and 5 bases at J, leaving 12 bases unmatched. This CDR3 is 19 amino acids long. The CDR3 region has the DNA TGTGCCAGTAGCACCGGCGGGACTAGCGGGGGGGCCTGGACCGGGGAGCTGTTTTTT. Residues: CASSTGGTSGGAWTGELFF.

The V call is TRBV7-9, the J call TRBJ1-2, with 7 bases fitting TRBD1. Germline lookup yields CDR1 SEHNR and CDR2 FQNEAQ (reference sequence). Trimming at V came to 5 bases and at J to 4 bases, leaving 19 bases not matched to a gene. CDR3 length: 18 amino acids. The CDR3 DNA follows: TGTGCCAGCAGCAGATCCCCGGTATCGGACAGGAAGACCTATGGCTACACCTTC. This encodes CASSRSPVSDRKTYGYTF.

The V gene is TRBV4-2, the J gene TRBJ2-2; TRBD2 aligns across 13 bases. This CDR3 has 18 residues. Germline V gene lookup returns CDR1 LGHNA and CDR2 YNFKEQ. V shed 0 bases and J 1 base; nucleotides not matched to a gene: 2. The CDR3 is CASSQDRTSGRNTGELFF. Written as DNA, the CDR3 is TGTGCCAGCAGCCAAGATAGGACTAGCGGGAGGAACACCGGGGAGCTGTTTTTT.

The rearrangement joins TRBV6-1 to TRBJ2-3; TRBD1 might be the D (6 bases). The CDR3 sequence is 14 residues long. V lost 3 bases and J lost 7, with 14 bases in between. Germline V gene data show CDR1 as MNHNS and CDR2 as SASEGT. This CDR3 reads CASSETGTLNTQYF. DNA of the CDR3: TGTGCCAGCAGTGAGACCGGGACATTAAATACGCAGTATTTT.

V gene TRBV6-5 combines with J gene TRBJ2-7, with 11 bases aligning to TRBD1. This CDR3 region has 14 residues. The germline V gene encodes CDR1 MNHEY and CDR2 SVGAGI. V lost 4 bases, J lost 5 bases, and 4 bases stayed unmatched. CDR3 loop: CASSFGQGAHEQYF. Here the CDR3 DNA reads TGTGCCAGCAGTTTCGGACAGGGGGCCCACGAGCAGTACTTC.

This clone was seen a handful of times. The genes are TRBV15 and TRBJ1-1, with TRBD1 matching over 7 bases. The length of the CDR3 is 16 residues. J lost 1 base, V lost 3 bases, and 8 bases had no gene match. In germline, CDR1 is LNHNV, CDR2 YYDKDF (reference sequence). CDR3 region: CATSRDRPTGNTEAFF. The CDR3 DNA sequence: TGTGCCACCAGCAGGGACAGGCCGACGGGGAACACTGAAGCTTTCTTT.